This T cell receptor beta chain was obtained from a study of shared clonotypes between healthy human individuals. General study findings and limits: Limitation of the genetic and exposure-history diversity represented came from the few donors.

CDR3 length equals 14 residues. Germline V gene sequence: CDR1 SQVTM, CDR2 ANQGSEA. Trimming cost V 2 bases and J 6 bases, with 17 bases left between them. Sorted-subset replicate PCRs used 200 ng DNA, about 30,000 T cell genomes. The repertoire was sequenced with immunoSEQ multiplex PCR; TCRdb's copy has only in-frame clones and lacks some. This sample has over 1.5 million clones, with around 98% found just once. With regard to this clone: Its antigen is unidentified.

Source material: naive CD4+ T cells sorted from blood. The subset: CD45RA+ positively selected. The J gene is TRBJ2-7, the V gene TRBV29-1; tentatively, D is TRBD1 (6 bases). The origin of this receptor is a man between 25 and 39 years old in good health. Here the CDR3 reads CSVETLGTGSEQYF. CDR3 sequence (DNA): TGCAGCGTTGAAACTTTGGGAACAGGGAGCGAGCAGTACTTC.